The source of this T cell receptor beta chain is a study of identical twins. Concerning this clonotype itself: Its antigen is still unknown.

TCRdb ran MiXCR on the 5' RACE reads and lists one entry per CDR3 protein. The sample holds 510,000 or so distinct CDR3 sequences; 13% to 15% are singletons and the top ten take about 0.4%. CDR1 MDHEN and CDR2 SYDVKM come from the germline V gene. The V segment lost 6 bases and the J segment 3 bases; nucleotides outside the gene matches: 9. This CDR3 contains 16 residues. Findings of the study overall: Diverse VJ usage suggested most zero-insertion clonotypes were not invariant T cells. Insertions were fewer in abundant cord blood beta clonotypes, whereas memory repertoires showed none of this pattern.

These records were also assigned to another study, of yellow fever vaccine responses in identical twins.

Sequencing input: CD4+ T cells sorted from blood. The receptor was derived from a woman aged 18-29 years in good health. The chain employs TRBV28 and TRBJ1-5; 9 bases are shared with TRBD1. The CDR3 protein is CASRGAGQGFNQPQHF. For the CDR3, the DNA is TGTGCCAGCAGAGGCGCGGGACAGGGCTTCAATCAGCCCCAGCATTTT. The full variable domain, in which reference TRBV28 and TRBJ1-5 provide the parts outside the CDR3, is DVKVTQSSRYLVKRTGEKVFLECVQDMDHENMFWYRQDPGLGLRLIYFSYDVKMKEKGDIPEGYSVSREKKERFSLILESASTNQTSMYLCASRGAGQGFNQPQHFGDGTRLSIL.